Sequencing of this T cell receptor beta chain was carried out in a study of control samples from healthy donors and cancer patients (dated by TCRdb to 2020 to 2021). As regards this clone: Its antigen specificity is not known. Base qualities are not recorded, but no much larger clone differs from it by a single base.

Libraries were built with the immunoSEQ multiplex PCR assay. TCRdb stores this immuneACCESS table with in-frame sequences only. Part of the clones is absent; in the studies checked, under half of the shortfall reflects unresolved V genes, and no reason is known for the rest. Present in this sample are about 150,000 clones, roughly 94% of which were seen just once. The ten most abundant clones make up 8.5% of the sample. The CDR3 numbers 16 residues from cysteine through phenylalanine. Left in the record is the CDR3 DNA by itself, 48 bases read in frame from the first base. CDR1 and CDR2 are drawn from the germline V gene: ENHRY, SYGVKD. Unmatched junction bases come to 6, with V trimmed by 0 bases and J by 2 bases.

Here the chain combines TRBV10-3 and TRBJ1-1; 7 central bases correspond to TRBD1. This receptor was obtained from a middle-aged woman in good health. The specimen sequenced was blood. The CDR3 sequence is CAISESPRDRNTEAFF. The DNA is as follows: TGTGCCATCAGTGAGTCGCCTCGGGACAGAAACACTGAAGCTTTCTTT.